The 26 T cell receptor beta chains below all came from one sample that was sequenced in a study of T cells after yellow fever vaccination. TCRdb used MiXCR to reprocess the 5' RACE reads, holding one entry per CDR3 protein. Of about 350,000 distinct CDR3 sequences in the sample, approximately 8% were seen once. This material consisted of PBMCs, taken around 45 days after the first yellow fever vaccination. The receptors come from a man younger than 30 who received the YFV17D yellow fever vaccine.

The chain is built from TRBV4-3 and TRBJ1-2; D remains ambiguous. The germline CDR1 and CDR2 sequences are LGHNA and YSLEER. The CDR3 extends over 11 amino acids. V lost 4 bases to trimming and J lost 7 bases, with 7 bases between them. The CDR3 DNA is TGCGCCAGCAGCCCGGGGATTGGCTACACCTTC. It codes for CASSPGIGYTF.

CDR3 DNA: TGCGCCAGCAGCCAAGTAGGGGCGAGCTCCTATAATTCACCCCTCCACTTT. Translation: CASSQVGASSYNSPLHF. The V gene is TRBV4-3, the J gene TRBJ1-6, with a possible D match to TRBD1 (5 bases). From germline, CDR1 is LGHNA and CDR2 YSLEER. Trimming removed 1 base from V and 0 bases from J, with 10 bases in between. CDR3 length equals 17 residues.

The J gene is TRBJ2-7, the V gene TRBV7-9; D is unresolved. Trimming took off 1 base at V and 7 bases at J, with 17 bases between the two ends. Germline V lookup: CDR1 SEHNR, CDR2 FQNEAQ (reference sequence). The CDR3 covers 15 residues. CDR3 region: CASSLGPIRFGEQYF. The DNA for the CDR3 is TGTGCCAGCAGCTTAGGTCCGATCCGGTTTGGGGAGCAGTACTTC.

This clonotype was found a few times. The rearrangement joins TRBV7-3 to TRBJ1-1; the D gene is possibly TRBD1 (6 bases). From germline, CDR1 is SGHTA and CDR2 FQGTGA. This CDR3 spans 12 amino acids. Trimming took off 5 bases at V and 8 bases at J, with 12 bases between the two ends. CDR3 in amino acids: CASSMTGVEAFF. The CDR3 bases are TGTGCCAGCAGCATGACAGGAGTAGAAGCTTTCTTT. Full variable domain (rest looked up from reference TRBV7-3 and TRBJ1-1): GAGVSQTPSNKVTEKGKYVELRCDPISGHTALYWYRQSLGQGPEFLIYFQGTGAADDSGLPNDRFFAVRPEGSVSTLKIQRTERGDSAVYLCASSMTGVEAFFGQGTRLTVV.

The chain joins TRBV27 to TRBJ1-2; D perhaps matches TRBD1 (5 bases). Germline V gene lookup returns CDR1 MNHEY and CDR2 SMNVEV (reference sequence). There are 14 residues in the CDR3. V was trimmed by 5 bases and J by 8 bases, leaving 18 bases between them. This chain's CDR3 is CASSENWGKGGYTF. The CDR3 DNA sequence: TGTGCCAGCAGTGAGAACTGGGGCAAGGGGGGCTACACCTTC.

Ten or more counts support this clonotype. The chain uses TRBV9 and TRBJ2-7; 14 bases match TRBD2. The CDR3 spans 16 residues. Germline V gives CDR1 SGDLS, CDR2 YYNGEE. J was trimmed by 2 bases and V by 4 bases; bases with no gene match: 5. Here the CDR3 reads CASSSGTSGGAYEQYF. CDR3 sequence (DNA): TGTGCCAGCAGCTCTGGGACTAGCGGGGGAGCCTACGAGCAGTACTTC.

Ten or more counts support this clonotype. V is TRBV30 and J is TRBJ1-1; 7 bases are shared with TRBD1. Trimming at V came to 3 bases and at J to 9 bases, leaving 7 bases not matched to a gene. The V gene's germline CDR1 is GTSNPN and CDR2 SVGIG (reference sequence). The CDR3 sequence is 12 residues long. The CDR3 protein is CAWSAQGGKAFF. In DNA, the CDR3 is TGTGCCTGGAGCGCGCAGGGGGGAAAAGCTTTCTTT.

This clonotype was seen repeatedly, ten times or more. The V call is TRBV5-1, the J call TRBJ1-5; tentatively, D is TRBD1 (5 bases). Trimming removed 0 bases from V and 1 base from J, with 8 bases in between. This CDR3 is 15 amino acids long. Germline-derived CDR1 and CDR2 are SGHRS and YFSETQ. CDR3 sequence reads: CASSLEGLSNQPQHF. CDR3 nucleotide sequence: TGCGCCAGCAGCTTGGAGGGGTTAAGCAATCAGCCCCAGCATTTT.

This clonotype was found a few times. The chain is built from TRBV15 and TRBJ2-6; D possibly corresponds to TRBD1 (6 bases). Looked up from germline, CDR1 is LNHNV and CDR2 is YYDKDF (reference sequence). Between the trimmed V and J ends, which lost 7 bases and 5 bases, there was a span of 21 bases. CDR3 length: 17 amino acids. The chain's CDR3 is CATKGDQFGAWANVLTF. The CDR3 bases are TGTGCCACCAAGGGGGATCAGTTTGGGGCGTGGGCCAACGTCCTGACTTTC.

V usage is TRBV5-1 and J usage is TRBJ1-1; 7 bases align to TRBD1. Looked up from germline, CDR1 is SGHRS and CDR2 is YFSETQ. J was trimmed by 4 bases and V by 6 bases; bases with no gene match: 3. This CDR3 is built from 12 residues. The CDR3 DNA sequence: TGCGCCAGCAACCAGGGGGGCACTGAAGCTTTCTTT. It specifies CASNQGGTEAFF.

This clonotype was picked up a small number of times. The rearrangement joins TRBV6-2 or TRBV6-3 to TRBJ1-6, with D possibly matching TRBD1 (5 bases). The CDR3 spans 16 residues. The germline gives CDR1 MNHEY, CDR2 SVGEGT. V was pared by 4 bases and J by 8 bases, with 18 bases between. CDR3 loop: CASSFTRDGGYSPLHF. The CDR3, as DNA: TGTGCCAGCAGTTTCACCCGGGACGGAGGGTATTCACCCCTCCACTTT.

The gene calls are TRBV7-7 and TRBJ2-2; D is perhaps TRBD1 or TRBD2 (5 bases each). There are 16 residues in the CDR3. Germline V gene lookup returns CDR1 SSHAT and CDR2 FNYEAQ (reference sequence). Trimming cost V 5 bases and J 4 bases, with 17 bases left between them. The DNA of the CDR3 is TGTGCCAGCAGCACGGGGCGGTCAGATAGCACCGGGGAGCTGTTTTTT. It encodes CASSTGRSDSTGELFF.

This chain uses TRBV25-1 with TRBJ1-4; D uncertain. V lost 3 bases and J 8 bases, leaving 7 bases between the germline ends. Germline CDR1 and CDR2: MGHDK and SYGVNS. This CDR3 has 12 residues. This chain's CDR3 is CASSDLTEKLFF. CDR3 nucleotides: TGTGCCAGCAGTGATCTAACCGAAAAACTGTTTTTT. Combining the CDR3 with reference TRBV25-1 and TRBJ1-4 gives the whole variable domain EADIYQTPRYLVIGTGKKITLECSQTMGHDKMYWYQQDPGMELHLIHYSYGVNSTEKGDLSSESTVSRIRTEHFPLTLESARPSHTSQYLCASSDLTEKLFFGSGTQLSVL.

This clonotype was seen a few times. V gene TRBV4-1 combines with J gene TRBJ1-1; D unresolved. This CDR3 comprises 16 residues. Per the germline V gene, CDR1 is MGHRA and CDR2 is YSYEKL. Trimming removed 2 bases at V and 0 bases at J, with 13 bases between. The CDR3 spells CASSQQDLMVNTEAFF. The CDR3 nucleotides read TGCGCCAGCAGCCAACAGGACCTGATGGTGAACACTGAAGCTTTCTTT.

This clonotype was seen a few times. The chain joins TRBV2 to TRBJ1-4, with a tentative D call TRBD1 (6 bases). The germline V gene has CDR1 SNHLY and CDR2 FYNNEI. V shed 3 bases and J shed 7 bases, with 12 bases lying between them. The CDR3 sequence is 14 residues long. Written as DNA, the CDR3 is TGTGCCAGCAGTGAGGGGGCCTTTCGTGAAAAACTGTTTTTT. It codes for CASSEGAFREKLFF.

The table lists this clonotype with a few counts. The chain combines TRBV29-1 with TRBJ2-7; D may be TRBD1 or TRBD2 (5 bases each). The V gene lost 4 bases and the J gene lost 2 bases, with 12 bases spanning the gap. CDR3 length: 13 amino acids. CDR1 and CDR2 (germline): SQVTM, ANQGSEA. The CDR3 protein is CSVVGTNPYEQYF. Written as DNA, the CDR3 is TGCAGCGTTGTGGGGACGAATCCCTACGAGCAGTACTTC.

The CDR3 region is CASSPRVHRVSYEQYF. CDR3 in DNA: TGTGCCAGTAGTCCGCGCGTACACCGGGTCTCCTACGAGCAGTACTTC. The chain links TRBV19 to TRBJ2-7; no reliable D call. With 5 bases removed from V and 0 bases from J, the gap between germline ends came to 17 bases. The CDR3 is 16 amino acids. From germline, CDR1 is LNHDA and CDR2 SQIVND (reference sequence).

The chain links TRBV5-4 to TRBJ2-1; the D is unclear. This CDR3 is 12 amino acids long. V gave up 4 bases and J gave up 10 bases, with 12 bases separating them. Looked up from germline, CDR1 is SGHNT and CDR2 is YYREEE (reference sequence). The CDR3 bases are TGTGCCAGCAGCGTGGACGGTTTAGAGCAGTTCTTC. Its translation is CASSVDGLEQFF.

This clonotype appeared many times. As DNA, the CDR3 is TGTGCCAGCAGACACAGGGAAGGCCCCTACAATGAGCAGTTCTTC. Translated: CASRHREGPYNEQFF. The gene calls are TRBV7-2 and TRBJ2-1, with TRBD1 as a possible D gene (6 bases). Trimming removed 6 bases at V and 2 bases at J, with 14 bases between. This CDR3 region has 15 residues. The germline V gene has CDR1 SGHTA and CDR2 FQGNSA.

In its sample, this clonotype was seen a few times. The V and J genes are TRBV6-2 or TRBV6-3 and TRBJ1-1; D unresolved. This CDR3 region has 13 residues. Trimming removed 1 base from V and 0 bases from J, with 3 bases in between. Germline CDR1 is MNHEY and CDR2 is SVGEGT. The CDR3 reads CASSYLMNTEAFF. As DNA, the CDR3 is TGTGCCAGCAGTTACTTAATGAACACTGAAGCTTTCTTT.

There are many counts of this clonotype. The genes are TRBV7-2 and TRBJ1-1; D unresolved. Deletions cut 6 bases from V and 1 base from J, with 12 bases between. Germline V CDR1 and CDR2: SGHTA, FQGNSA. The CDR3 contains 14 residues. Written as DNA, the CDR3 is TGTGCCAGCAGAACACGCGAAACGAACACTGAAGCTTTCTTT. Translation gives CASRTRETNTEAFF.

This clonotype showed up many times. This chain joins TRBV5-1 and TRBJ2-5, with 9 bases aligning to TRBD1. CDR1 is SGHRS and CDR2 is YFSETQ in the germline V gene. Losses at the gene ends were 0 bases for V and 4 bases for J; bases not matched to a gene: 1. The CDR3 has 14 amino acids. CDR3 bases: TGCGCCAGCAGCTTGGAGGACAGGGGAGAGACCCAGTACTTC. Translated: CASSLEDRGETQYF. Full variable domain (outside the CDR3, taken from reference TRBV5-1 and TRBJ2-5): KAGVTQTPRYLIKTRGQQVTLSCSPISGHRSVSWYQQTPGQGLQFLFEYFSETQRNKGNFPGRFSGRQFSNSRSEMNVSTLELGDSALYLCASSLEDRGETQYFGPGTRLLVL.

This clonotype was recorded many times. The chain has TRBV7-9 and TRBJ2-1, with 12 bases lining up with TRBD2. V dropped 4 bases and J dropped 0; count of bases not matched to a gene: 4. Germline values: CDR1 SEHNR, CDR2 FQNEAQ (reference sequence). This CDR3 region has 17 residues. The CDR3 protein is CASSSGLAGLSYNEQFF. The CDR3 nucleotides read TGTGCCAGCAGCTCCGGACTAGCGGGGCTCTCCTACAATGAGCAGTTCTTC.

This chain joins TRBV12-3 or TRBV12-4 and TRBJ2-1; perhaps TRBD2 as D (5 bases). The CDR3 covers 15 residues. With 7 bases removed from V and 3 bases from J, the gap between germline ends came to 16 bases. The CDR3 bases are TGTGCCAGCACCCCGGCTGGGGAGTACTACAATGAGCAGTTCTTC. Protein product: CASTPAGEYYNEQFF.

CDR3 DNA: TGCGCCAGCAGCTCGGGCCGGGCCTTAAACACCGGGGAGCTGTTTTTT. It encodes CASSSGRALNTGELFF. The V and J genes are TRBV5-1 and TRBJ2-2, with D unclear. CDR3 length: 16 amino acids. The V end lost 3 bases, the J end lost 2 bases, and 14 bases lay between the germline ends. Germline V gene data show CDR1 as SGHRS and CDR2 as YFSETQ.

The chain has TRBV6-6 and TRBJ2-2; 7 bases are shared with TRBD1. V gave up 6 bases and J gave up 7 bases; unmatched junction bases: 5. From germline, CDR1 is MNHNY and CDR2 SVGAGI (reference sequence). The CDR3 has 13 amino acids. The CDR3 here is CASSQGQDGELFF. The CDR3 bases are TGTGCCAGCAGCCAAGGACAGGACGGGGAGCTGTTTTTT.